This passage covers 26 T cell receptor beta chains from one sample sequenced in a study of metastatic and nonmetastatic thyroid tumors. Patients had received no treatment of any kind before thyroid surgery. TCRdb reprocessed the PCR reads via MiXCR. The data contain roughly 64,000 clones, just over 4% of them singletons. Sequencing was performed on blood. Every receptor here comes from a female donor with papillary thyroid cancer or a benign thyroid nodule (not recorded which). Some clones in this sample may be carry-over from other donors' samples.

Ten or more counts support this clone. Other DNA sequences within the sample encode an identical CDR3. The chain carries TRBV18 and TRBJ2-5; no clear D. The germline V gene has CDR1 KGHSH and CDR2 LQKENI. V lost 1 base and J lost 3, with 0 bases in between. This CDR3 comprises 11 residues. The CDR3 DNA reads TGTGCCAGCTCACCACAAGAGACCCAGTACTTC. Amino acid sequence: CASSPQETQYF.

This clone was counted ten times or more. The chain joins TRBV20-1 to TRBJ1-2, with 7 positions matching TRBD1. The CDR3 totals 14 residues. Germline V gene sequence: CDR1 DFQATT, CDR2 SNEGSKA (reference sequence). V lost 5 bases and J lost 8; bases outside the gene matches: 14. CDR3 DNA sequence: TGCAGTGCTCGCTCGGGACAGATCTCAGGGGGCTACACCTTC. Translating it yields CSARSGQISGGYTF.

The table lists this clone with a few counts. This could be a read error, since a much larger clone is one nucleotide away. V usage is TRBV2 and J usage is TRBJ2-6; D possibly corresponds to TRBD2 (5 bases). CDR1 and CDR2 from the germline V gene are SNHLY and FYNNEI. V was cut by 7 bases and J by 6 bases, with 13 bases left in between. This CDR3 comprises 14 residues. In DNA, the CDR3 is TGTGCCAGCATGACGGGAACTGTGGCCAACGTCCTGACTTTC. Encoded protein: CASMTGTVANVLTF.

The chain has TRBV6-2 or TRBV6-3 and TRBJ2-7; D gene uncertain. The CDR3 has 12 amino acids. Trimming took 0 bases from V and 3 from J, leaving 3 bases between them. The germline V gene has CDR1 MNHEY and CDR2 SVGEGT. CDR3 nucleotides: TGTGCCAGCAGTTACTCGGACTACGAGCAGTACTTC. Translated, it gives CASSYSDYEQYF.

There are many counts of this clone. The rearrangement uses TRBV12-3 or TRBV12-4 and TRBJ2-7; D is uncertain. The CDR3 is made up of 13 amino acids. Deletions cut 3 bases from V and 6 bases from J, with 12 bases between. The CDR3 region has the DNA TGTGCCAGCAGTTTCGACACATCGTTCGAGCAGTACTTC. Amino acids: CASSFDTSFEQYF.

This clone has a handful of counts. Additional DNA sequences in this sample encode the identical CDR3. The gene calls are TRBV30 and TRBJ2-7; D might be TRBD1 (6 bases). The CDR3 has 14 residues. V was clipped by 6 bases and J by 0 bases, with 15 bases between them. Germline V lookup: CDR1 GTSNPN, CDR2 SVGIG (reference sequence). CDR3 protein: CACSKGGSSYEQYF. DNA of the CDR3: TGTGCCTGTTCGAAAGGGGGTAGCTCCTACGAGCAGTACTTC.

This clone was recorded at least ten times. The gene calls are TRBV2 and TRBJ2-7; possibly TRBD2 for D (5 bases). V was trimmed by 4 bases and J by 2 bases, leaving 9 bases between them. Per germline, CDR1 SNHLY and CDR2 FYNNEI. This CDR3 contains 13 residues. CDR3 bases: TGTGCCAGCAGTGGAACCGGGACCTACGAGCAGTACTTC. Its translation: CASSGTGTYEQYF.

The rearrangement uses TRBV27 and TRBJ2-7; a weak D match, TRBD1 (5 bases). This CDR3 comprises 14 residues. Germline V gives CDR1 MNHEY, CDR2 SMNVEV (reference sequence). The germline V and J ends were trimmed by 2 bases and 7 bases, with 15 bases remaining between them. DNA of the CDR3: TGTGCCAGCAGTTTAAAACAGGTGGCCCATGAGCAGTACTTC. Protein sequence: CASSLKQVAHEQYF.

This clone was picked up many times. The chain is built from TRBV2 and TRBJ2-2; D not certain. The CDR3 covers 12 residues. Trimming stripped 5 bases from V and 7 bases from J, with 8 bases between. The V gene's germline CDR1 is SNHLY and CDR2 FYNNEI. The CDR3 loop is CASSPLVGELFF. Written as DNA, the CDR3 is TGTGCCAGCAGTCCGTTGGTCGGGGAGCTGTTTTTT.

This clone has a count of ten or more. This chain links TRBV7-8 with TRBJ2-2; 8 bases are a match to TRBD2. The length of the CDR3 is 16 residues. CDR1 is SGHVS, CDR2 FQNEAQ, per germline. Losses at the gene ends were 2 bases for V and 7 bases for J; bases not matched to a gene: 9. For the CDR3, the DNA is TGTGCCAGCAGCTTACAAGCGGGGGCCGGGGGCGGGGAGCTGTTTTTT. Amino acids: CASSLQAGAGGGELFF. The full variable domain, completed using reference TRBV7-8 and TRBJ2-2, is GAGVSQSPRYKVAKRGQDVALRCDPISGHVSLFWYQQALGQGPEFLTYFQNEAQLDKSGLPSDRFFAERPEGSVSTLKIQRTQQEDSAVYLCASSLQAGAGGGELFFGEGSRLTVL.

This clone was observed many times. A much larger clone is a single base away; this may be a read error. A read error is likely, as this CDR3 ends without the conserved phenylalanine or tryptophan. This sequence joins TRBV2 and TRBJ2-7; 9 bases line up with TRBD1. This CDR3 comprises 13 residues. Germline CDR1 reads SNHLY; CDR2 reads FYNNEI. J was trimmed by 3 bases and V by 7 bases; bases with no gene match: 4. The CDR3 protein is CASTGTGHYEQYL. As DNA, the CDR3 is TGTGCCAGCACCGGGACAGGGCACTACGAGCAGTACCTC.

The sample holds many counts of this clone. The chain is built from TRBV19 and TRBJ2-1; 10 nucleotides match TRBD2. CDR3 size: 16 residues. V lost 4 bases to trimming and J lost 2 bases; unmatched junction nucleotides: 5. Germline values: CDR1 LNHDA, CDR2 SQIVND (reference sequence). CDR3 sequence: CASSKTGTSAYNEQFF. CDR3 nucleotides: TGTGCCAGTAGTAAAACCGGGACTAGCGCCTACAATGAGCAGTTCTTC. The variable domain in full, completed from reference TRBV19 and TRBJ2-1, reads DGGITQSPKYLFRKEGQNVTLSCEQNLNHDAMYWYRQDPGQGLRLIYYSQIVNDFQKGDIAEGYSVSREKKESFPLTVTSAQKNPTAFYLCASSKTGTSAYNEQFFGPGTRLTVL.

Many counts were recorded for this clone. The chain uses TRBV7-3 and TRBJ2-2; tentatively, D is TRBD1 or TRBD2 (6 bases each). The CDR3 is 15 residues long. Germline V gives CDR1 SGHTA, CDR2 FQGTGA. V was shortened by 3 bases and J by 6 bases, with 14 bases between the two germline ends. The CDR3 bases are TGTGCCAGCAGCTTGGGGGGCACAGGGTCCGGGGAGCTGTTTTTT. This translates into CASSLGGTGSGELFF.

This clone was counted between two and nine times. An end of the junction does not agree with germline; a read error may underlie this. The genes are TRBV24-1 and TRBJ1-5, with D possibly TRBD1 on 6 matching bases. The germline V gene has CDR1 KGHDR and CDR2 SFDVKD. The CDR3 is 15 residues long. CDR3 coding DNA: TGTGCCACCAGTGACCCAGGGGAAGGTAATCATCCCCAGCATTTT. Protein: CATSDPGEGNHPQHF.

Sample share makes this clone medium-sized. The gene calls are TRBV6-1 and TRBJ2-2, with 12 bases identical to TRBD2. The germline V gene encodes CDR1 MNHNS and CDR2 SASEGT. After removal of 5 bases from V and 6 bases from J, the junction contained 4 bases not matched to a gene. The CDR3 is 15 residues long. CDR3 sequence reads: CASSPGLAGPGELFF. The CDR3 DNA follows: TGTGCCAGCAGTCCGGGACTAGCGGGCCCCGGGGAGCTGTTTTTT.

This clone was counted at least ten times. The rearrangement links TRBV19 to TRBJ2-5, with D possibly matching TRBD2 (6 bases). This CDR3 has 16 residues. V was clipped by 2 bases and J by 4 bases, with 17 bases between them. Germline-derived CDR1 and CDR2 are LNHDA and SQIVND (reference sequence). The CDR3 region is CASSIRVRRGGETQYF. The DNA for the CDR3 is TGTGCCAGTAGTATACGGGTACGGCGGGGTGGAGAGACCCAGTACTTC. The full variable domain, its missing parts supplied by reference TRBV19 and TRBJ2-5, is DGGITQSPKYLFRKEGQNVTLSCEQNLNHDAMYWYRQDPGQGLRLIYYSQIVNDFQKGDIAEGYSVSREKKESFPLTVTSAQKNPTAFYLCASSIRVRRGGETQYFGPGTRLLVL.

This clone was recorded many times. V is TRBV18 and J is TRBJ2-2; possibly TRBD1 for D (7 bases). V was cut by 6 bases and J by 5 bases, with 16 bases left in between. CDR1 KGHSH and CDR2 LQKENI come from the germline V gene. The CDR3 has 15 residues. The CDR3 DNA sequence: TGTGCCAGCTCCCGCGGGGACAGCAAAACCGGGGAGCTGTTTTTT. Its translation: CASSRGDSKTGELFF.

This clone has a count of ten or more. The chain uses TRBV28 and TRBJ1-6; the D gene is possibly TRBD1 (5 bases). Germline V CDR1 and CDR2: MDHEN, SYDVKM. V lost 6 bases, J lost 10 bases, and 19 bases lay in between. The CDR3 has 15 residues. CDR3 sequence: CASRSQEIHGSPLHF. The CDR3 DNA reads as TGTGCCAGCAGGTCACAGGAAATTCACGGGTCACCCCTCCACTTT. Combining the CDR3 with reference TRBV28 and TRBJ1-6 gives the whole variable domain DVKVTQSSRYLVKRTGEKVFLECVQDMDHENMFWYRQDPGLGLRLIYFSYDVKMKEKGDIPEGYSVSREKKERFSLILESASTNQTSMYLCASRSQEIHGSPLHFGNGTRLTVT.

This clone was counted only a few times. Compared with germline, one end of the junction differs, possibly owing to a read error. The chain recombines TRBV6-1 with TRBJ2-3; TRBD2 might be the D (6 bases). The germline gives CDR1 MNHNS, CDR2 SASEGT. The CDR3 loop spans 18 amino acids. The CDR3 loop is CASQRRRGVAHSTYTQYF. The CDR3 DNA reads as TGTGCCAGCCAGAGGAGGAGGGGTGTAGCGCATAGCACATATACGCAGTATTTT.

This clone was seen a handful of times. V gene TRBV20-1 combines with J gene TRBJ2-7, with TRBD2 matching over 11 bases. V was clipped by 3 bases and J by 5 bases; unmatched bases: 21. Germline lookup yields CDR1 DFQATT and CDR2 SNEGSKA (reference sequence). CDR3 size: 19 residues. CDR3 sequence: CSASGAPGLADFKVDEQYF. CDR3 DNA sequence: TGCAGTGCTAGTGGAGCCCCGGGACTAGCGGATTTCAAGGTTGACGAGCAGTACTTC.

Judged by abundance, this clone is medium-sized. For the CDR3, the DNA is TGTGCCAGCGGCGGGACAGGGGAGGCAGATACGCAGTATTTT. Translating it yields CASGGTGEADTQYF. V gene TRBV6-1 combines with J gene TRBJ2-3, with 10 nucleotides matching TRBD1. The V segment lost 8 bases and the J segment 4 bases; nucleotides outside the gene matches: 6. The CDR3 extends over 14 amino acids. The germline V gene has CDR1 MNHNS and CDR2 SASEGT.

This clone has at least ten counts. This chain connects TRBV7-9 to TRBJ2-7, with 12 nucleotides matching TRBD2. CDR1 SEHNR and CDR2 FQNEAQ come from the germline V gene (reference sequence). CDR3 length: 14 amino acids. V was pared by 3 bases and J by 10 bases, with 7 bases of the junction left unmatched. The CDR3 nucleotides read TGTGCCAGCAGCTTCGCCGGGACTAGCGGGCGACAGTACTTC. Protein sequence: CASSFAGTSGRQYF.

In its sample, this clone was seen many times. The rearrangement joins TRBV30 to TRBJ2-3; 8 bases line up with TRBD1. Germline CDR1 is GTSNPN and CDR2 is SVGIG (reference sequence). With 0 bases clipped from V and 4 bases from J, the junction kept 6 bases outside the gene matches. The CDR3 has 15 residues. CDR3 coding DNA: TGTGCCTGGAGTGTGGGCAGGGGGCGGCCAGATACGCAGTATTTT. Encoded protein: CAWSVGRGRPDTQYF.

This clone was found many times. V usage is TRBV6-1 and J usage is TRBJ2-7, with a weak D call TRBD2 (6 bases). Germline V CDR1 and CDR2: MNHNS, SASEGT. V was pared by 1 base and J by 6 bases, with 13 bases between. The CDR3 extends over 14 amino acids. CDR3 region: CASSEEASVGEQYF. In DNA, the CDR3 is TGTGCCAGCAGTGAAGAGGCTAGCGTCGGCGAGCAGTACTTC.

This chain joins TRBV12-3 or TRBV12-4 and TRBJ2-7; unclear D gene. Trimming removed 7 bases from V and 3 bases from J, with 16 bases in between. This CDR3 region has 14 residues. The CDR3 DNA follows: TGTGCCAGCACCCTCGACCTCAACGACTACGAGCAGTACTTC. It is translated as CASTLDLNDYEQYF.

This clone was observed a handful of times. V and J are TRBV28 and TRBJ2-1; perhaps TRBD1 as D (6 bases). The CDR3 extends over 15 amino acids. The V end lost 3 bases, the J end lost 7 bases, and 16 bases lay between the germline ends. Germline-derived CDR1 and CDR2 are MDHEN and SYDVKM. This CDR3 reads CASSLGAGVGNEQFF. The CDR3, as DNA: TGTGCCAGCAGTTTGGGTGCAGGGGTGGGGAATGAGCAGTTCTTC.